Detailed here is one TCR beta chain. The target of this receptor is not known. Within one base of it there is no much larger clone, and no base qualities were kept. The CDR3 regions of human TCRbeta chains were subjected to immunosequencing. In the paper's pipeline: TCRs in the repertoires were compared against a reference library of SARS-CoV-2-specific TCRs that had been generated with the MIRA antigen-specificity platform. Breadth meant the fraction of unique TCRs that were SARS-CoV-2-associated, whereas depth meant the fraction of total T cells that were SARS-CoV-2-associated. Each spike-specific TCR was assigned to its reactive spike region and to a CD4 or CD8 class using the MIRA data. Log10-transformed breadth and depth values were compared by one-way ANOVA with Sidak's multiple comparisons tests. This is the immuneACCESS table as TCRdb keeps it, with only in-frame sequences that have V and J called. A part of the clones is gone; compared with another copy, unresolved V genes explain less than half, and the rest is unexplained. The V and J calls and clone size were taken over from that table, and D and trimming were inferred from the DNA. For this sample the table gives 110,000 to 150,000 clones, of which 93% were detected only once. The top ten hold around 5% of the sample.

Trimming takes 2 bases off V and 4 bases off J; junction bases not matched to a gene: 10. The CDR3 starts with the cysteine, ends with the phenylalanine, and has 16 residues. The entry retains the CDR3 DNA only, 48 bases that are in frame from base 1. CDR1 and CDR2, looked up from the germline V gene (reference sequence), are SEHNR and FQNEAQ. The source of the sample is a study of T cell responses to AZD1222 COVID-19 vaccine (dated by TCRdb to about 2021). In terms of the full investigation: Because spike-specific TCR depth and breadth did not differ between the two schedules, AZD1222 recipients who got a second dose at roughly 4 weeks were pooled with those who got a second dose at roughly 12 weeks. A total of approximately 240 trial participants underwent TCR sequencing, of whom 207 received two doses of AZD1222 and 26 received two doses of the MenACWY control vaccine. Trial participants were enrolled into age subgroups of 18-55, 56-69 and 70-plus years, which contained about 150, 28 and 57 TCR-sequenced participants, respectively. The paper's findings and limits, for the study overall: Nearly half of unique spike-specific TCRs reportedly recognized epitopes outside regions mutated in the B.1.351 and B.1.1.7 variants. The whole spike protein was spanned by vaccine-associated CD4 TCRs, and dominant responses were seen in regions 160-218 and 743-854. Participants were mostly white British, with more females than males. The authors suggested clonal diversity may have been underestimated. Because no samples from the day 14 peak response were available, repertoires could be characterized only after the peak T cell response. Only six AZD1222 recipients were SARS-CoV-2 seropositive at baseline, limiting conclusions about previously exposed vaccinees. In the small 56-69-year group, the increase in depth fell short of significance, most likely because of low power. After two AZD1222 doses, both the breadth and the depth of spike-specific TCRs were significantly higher than at day 0 and than in MenACWY recipients.

The time point label, as the study defines it: baseline before first vaccination. Samples from vaccinated people were obtained from the UK trials COV001 and COV002, which included a single-blind randomized controlled phase 2/3 trial of AZD1222 (ChAdOx1 nCoV-19) in healthy adults. For TCRbeta chain sequencing, PBMC samples were collected from trial participants at day 0 and at day 28 after the second dose. Sample: peripheral blood, taken on day 0 of AZD1222 vaccination. Here the chain combines TRBV7-9 and TRBJ1-1, with TRBD1 matching 7 junction bases. The origin of this receptor is an adult in good health. The bases read TGTGCCAGCAGCTTACCTCGCAACAGGGGACGCACTGAAGCTTTCTTT. Its product reads: CASSLPRNRGRTEAFF.